Shown below are 27 T cell receptor beta chains from a single sample sequenced in a study of tumor-infiltrating lymphocytes in primary liver carcinoma. Blood RNA was derived from unsorted whole blood, and germline DNA was extracted too. From 400 to 550 ng total RNA, TCR beta cDNA was generated with a primer in the constant region. Slightly modified ARM-PCR, run as three nested multiplex PCR rounds, produced the TCR beta libraries. The two initial PCR rounds, approximately 10 cycles each, used TRBV1-TRBV30 forward and C-beta reverse primers. TCRdb independently ran MiXCR on the multiplex PCR reads; one entry per CDR3 protein. Here the sample spans fewer than 350,000 distinct CDR3 sequences, 50% to 70% being singletons. Sequences were obtained from peripheral blood. Receptors were obtained from a man aged 35 to 55 with primary liver carcinoma and hepatitis B virus infection.

This clonotype was seen ten or more times. This chain links TRBV10-3 with TRBJ2-1; 16 bases fit TRBD2. Germline trimming cut 7 bases from V and 9 bases from J; bases unmatched to any gene: 6. This CDR3 region has 15 residues. From germline, CDR1 is ENHRY and CDR2 SYGVKD. CDR3 nucleotides: TGTGCCATCAATCCGGGACTAGCGGGAGGGGGTGAGCAGTTCTTC. Encoded protein: CAINPGLAGGGEQFF.

The chain links TRBV5-1 to TRBJ2-7, with a possible D match to TRBD2 (6 bases). Germline V gives CDR1 SGHRS, CDR2 YFSETQ. This CDR3 has 15 residues. V was clipped by 4 bases and J by 4 bases, with 18 bases between them. CDR3 coding DNA: TGCGCCAGCAGCGGACCGGGAGAGCCCGTTTACGAGCAGTACTTC. The encoded protein is CASSGPGEPVYEQYF.

Notes on this clonotype: Possible read error: a much larger clone is one base away. This sequence joins TRBV4-2 and TRBJ1-3; possibly TRBD1 for D (5 bases). V shed 7 bases and J shed 0 bases, with 13 bases lying between them. This CDR3 has 15 residues. Per germline, CDR1 LGHNA and CDR2 YNFKEQ. In DNA, the CDR3 is TGTGCCAGCAACCAGGGCGGGAACTCTGGAAACACCATATATTTT. This codes for CASNQGGNSGNTIYF.

CDR3 nucleotide sequence: TGTGCCAGCACTTTGAGAGGGGGGGGGGAGACCCAGTACTTC. This gives the protein CASTLRGGGETQYF. The V and J genes are TRBV28 and TRBJ2-5; a possible D gene is TRBD2 (7 bases). V lost 7 bases, J lost 5 bases, and 17 bases lay in between. Germline V CDR1 and CDR2: MDHEN, SYDVKM. The length of the CDR3 is 14 residues.

Concerning this clonotype: This may be a read error: a much more frequent sequence differs by one nucleotide. This chain joins TRBV6-2 or TRBV6-3 and TRBJ2-1, with 11 bases identical to TRBD2. Germline V gene sequence: CDR1 MNHEY, CDR2 SVGEGT. The length of the CDR3 is 15 residues. The V gene end was trimmed by 6 bases and the J gene end by 6 bases; junction bases not matched to a gene: 7. The CDR3 sequence: CASSCLLAGVNEQFF. DNA for the CDR3: TGTGCCAGCAGCTGCTTACTAGCGGGGGTCAATGAGCAGTTCTTC.

Comments on this clonotype: Its ends do not fully match the called genes, so a read error is possible. The chain combines TRBV5-1 with TRBJ2-3; 8 positions agree with TRBD2. The CDR3 spans 15 residues. In germline, CDR1 is SGHRS, CDR2 YFSETQ. CDR3 sequence reads: CACSSGGLGLDTQYF. The CDR3 nucleotides are TGCGCCTGCAGCTCTGGGGGACTAGGCCTAGATACGCAGTATTTT.

The table lists this clonotype with many counts. This chain links TRBV6-2 or TRBV6-3 with TRBJ2-1, with 7 bases lining up with TRBD1. The length of the CDR3 is 14 residues. Trimming at V came to 2 bases and at J to 7 bases, leaving 5 bases not matched to a gene. CDR1 is MNHEY and CDR2 is SVGEGT in the germline V gene. This chain's CDR3 is CASSYGTVGNEQFF. The CDR3 DNA reads TGTGCCAGCAGTTACGGGACAGTGGGGAATGAGCAGTTCTTC.

On this clonotype: A read error is possible here, since a much larger clone lies one base away. The rearrangement uses TRBV12-3 or TRBV12-4 and TRBJ2-1; a possible D gene is TRBD1 (6 bases). The CDR3 totals 12 residues. This CDR3 reads CASSLGDNGQFF. The CDR3 bases are TGTGCCAGCAGTTTGGGGGACAATGGGCAGTTCTTC.

V and J are TRBV6-2 or TRBV6-3 and TRBJ2-1; a weak D match, TRBD2 (6 bases). Between the trimmed V and J ends, which lost 10 bases and 3 bases, there was a span of 22 bases. CDR1 and CDR2 from the germline V gene are MNHEY and SVGEGT. This CDR3 has 16 residues. This CDR3 is CATKCLGSKGYNEQFF. CDR3 nucleotides: TGTGCCACTAAATGCCTCGGGAGCAAGGGCTACAATGAGCAGTTCTTC.

The table lists this clonotype with many counts. This rearrangement joins TRBV4-2 to TRBJ1-3; no definite D call. CDR3 size: 15 residues. Deletions cut 0 bases from V and 2 bases from J, with 8 bases between. CDR1 is LGHNA and CDR2 is YNFKEQ in the germline V gene. The CDR3 loop is CASSQEASPGNTIYF. The DNA for the CDR3 is TGTGCCAGCAGCCAAGAGGCCAGCCCTGGAAACACCATATATTTT.

A word on this clonotype: Mismatch with germline at one junction end may stem from a read error. This chain links TRBV5-8 with TRBJ2-1, with TRBD2 identical over 11 bases. The CDR3 contains 19 residues. Germline V gives CDR1 SGHTS, CDR2 YDEGEE. The CDR3 spells CASRITGTSGSLAYKEQFF. Here the CDR3 DNA reads TGTGCCAGCAGGATCACGGGAACTAGCGGGAGCTTAGCGTACAAGGAGCAGTTCTTC.

Regarding this clonotype: A much larger clone lies a single base off, so this may be a read error. The rearrangement uses TRBV12-3 or TRBV12-4 and TRBJ2-7; 14 bases are a match to TRBD2. The CDR3 has 16 residues. This CDR3 reads CVSSTGTSGRPREQYF. The DNA of the CDR3 is TGTGTCAGCAGCACCGGGACTAGCGGGAGACCCCGAGAGCAGTACTTC.

About this clonotype itself: The junction and the germline gene differ at one end; a read error may be behind it. V is TRBV5-4 and J is TRBJ1-5; D not resolved. Germline V gene data show CDR1 as SGHNT and CDR2 as YYREEE (reference sequence). The CDR3 has 15 residues. The CDR3: CASRPTRVVESAPAF. CDR3 sequence (DNA): TGTGCCAGCAGGCCCACCCGGGTTGTGGAATCAGCCCCAGCATTT.

The chain uses TRBV6-5 and TRBJ2-1; TRBD2 is a possible D gene (6 bases). The CDR3 has 17 amino acids. Between the trimmed V and J ends, which lost 7 bases and 0 bases, there was a span of 19 bases. Germline V gene data show CDR1 as MNHEY and CDR2 as SVGAGI. The CDR3 coding sequence is TGTGCCAGCAAGTTGAATGGAGGGAGTATCTCCTACAATGAGCAGTTCTTC. This translates into CASKLNGGSISYNEQFF.

About this clonotype itself: This may arise from a read error, as a much more abundant clone is one base away. The chain recombines TRBV5-4 with TRBJ1-2; TRBD1 aligns across 7 bases. Germline-derived CDR1 and CDR2 are SGHNT and YYREEE (reference sequence). The CDR3 contains 12 residues. As DNA, the CDR3 is TGTCCCAGCAGCACGACAGGGTTAGGCTACACCTTC. It specifies CPSSTTGLGYTF.

This clonotype is a singleton in its sample. This could be a read error, since a much larger clone is one nucleotide away. No DNA is shown, since the ends of the CDR3 on it are uncertain; the CDR3 is the one TCRdb lists. V gene TRBV29-1 combines with J gene TRBJ2-3. Both ends counted, the CDR3 spans 12 residues. Germline V gene data show CDR1 as SQVTM and CDR2 as ANQGSEA. CDR3 loop: CSVGAGTDTQDF.

Regarding this clonotype: An end of the junction differs from the germline gene, which may be a read error. This sequence joins TRBV28 and TRBJ1-6; maybe TRBD1 (6 bases). Germline CDR1 MDHEN, CDR2 SYDVKM. This CDR3 has 14 residues. The CDR3 reads CASTQGNSYSPLHF. In DNA form, the CDR3 reads TGTGCCAGCACCCAGGGGAACAGCTATTCACCCCTCCACTTC.

J is TRBJ1-5 and V is TRBV13, with D possibly TRBD1 on 6 matching bases. V gave up 4 bases and J gave up 3 bases, with 22 bases separating them. CDR1 is PRHDT, CDR2 FYEKMQ, per germline (reference sequence). The CDR3 consists of 18 residues. The CDR3 coding sequence is TGTGCCAGCAGCTCCCGAAGCCCCACAGGGCTTTTCAATCAGCCCCAGCATTTT. It encodes CASSSRSPTGLFNQPQHF.

About this clonotype: A clone one base away is much larger, so this may be a read error. The chain couples TRBV5-4 to TRBJ2-2, with D hard to call. The germline gives CDR1 SGHNT, CDR2 YYREEE (reference sequence). With 1 base removed from V and 2 bases from J, the gap between germline ends came to 9 bases. This CDR3 has 15 amino acids. The CDR3 protein is CASSLLEDNTGELFF. In DNA, the CDR3 is TGTGCCAGCAGCTTGCTAGAGGATAACACCGGGGAGCTGTTTTTT.

Points on this clonotype: Without the conserved terminal phenylalanine or tryptophan, this CDR3 likely stems from a read error. The V gene is TRBV5-1, the J gene TRBJ1-4, with 7 bases aligning to TRBD1. The junction had 8 bases not matched to a gene; V was cut back by 1 base and J by 8 bases. The germline CDR1 and CDR2 sequences are SGHRS and YFSETQ. This CDR3 region has 15 residues. For the CDR3, the DNA is TGCGCCAGCAGCTTGTCGACAGGGAAGTGCGAAAAACTGTTTTAT. Translated, it gives CASSLSTGKCEKLFY.

For this clonotype: In this CDR3 the conserved last residue, phenylalanine or tryptophan, is missing, so a read error is likely. The chain couples TRBV6-1 to TRBJ1-5; D is ambiguous. V lost 3 bases to trimming and J lost 4 bases, with 19 bases between them. The CDR3 has 17 residues. Germline V gene sequence: CDR1 MNHNS, CDR2 SASEGT. CDR3 sequence: CASSEAGLATPNQPQHL. The CDR3 DNA reads as TGTGCCAGCAGTGAGGCTGGGCTTGCTACCCCGAATCAGCCCCAGCATCTT.

Regarding this clonotype: A clone one base away is much larger, so this may be a read error. This chain links TRBV5-4 with TRBJ2-7; the D is unclear. Germline CDR1 is SGHNT and CDR2 is YYREEE (reference sequence). V was trimmed by 0 bases and J by 9 bases, leaving 10 bases between them. CDR3 length: 12 residues. Here the CDR3 DNA reads TGTGCCAGCAGCTTGGACTTCTCGCGGCAGTACTTC. Protein: CASSLDFSRQYF.

This sequence joins TRBV30 and TRBJ2-7; 8 bases are shared with TRBD2. Germline lookup yields CDR1 GTSNPN and CDR2 SVGIG (reference sequence). Trimming at V came to 1 base and at J to 7 bases, leaving 6 bases not matched to a gene. The CDR3 is 13 residues long. The DNA of the CDR3 is TGTGCCTGGAGTGCGACTAGCGAGTGGGAGCAGTACTTC. Protein product: CAWSATSEWEQYF.

With regard to this clonotype: A read error may account for a junction end that differs from germline. The chain uses TRBV4-2 and TRBJ2-6; D is possibly TRBD1 (7 bases). This CDR3 contains 16 residues. Germline CDR1 and CDR2: LGHNA and YNFKEQ. DNA for the CDR3: TGTGCCAGCAGCCACGTCCGGGCGGAGGGGGCCAACGCCCTGAATTTC. Protein product: CASSHVRAEGANALNF.

In regard to this clonotype: Given a much more abundant clone one base away, this may be a read error. V usage is TRBV6-6 and J usage is TRBJ2-1, with D unresolved. The germline CDR1 and CDR2 sequences are MNHNY and SVGAGI (reference sequence). The CDR3 spans 14 residues. The germline V and J ends were trimmed by 2 bases and 4 bases, with 9 bases remaining between them. The CDR3 reads CASSYPSLYNEQFF. DNA for the CDR3: TGTGCCAGCAGTTACCCGTCCCTATACAATGAGCAGTTCTTC.

The V call is TRBV7-9, the J call TRBJ1-5; D is possibly TRBD1 (6 bases). Germline assignment: CDR1 SEHNR and CDR2 FQNEAQ (reference sequence). The length of the CDR3 is 12 residues. Here the CDR3 DNA reads TGTGCAGGGGGATCTTGTAATCAGCCCCAGCATTTT. Residues: CAGGSCNQPQHF.

Regarding this clonotype: With a much larger clone just one base away, this may be a read error. The chain carries TRBV29-1 and TRBJ2-5; 8 bases match TRBD1. Germline CDR1 reads SQVTM; CDR2 reads ANQGSEA. This CDR3 is 16 amino acids long. CDR3 bases: TGCAGCGTTGAAATTCCCGTGACAGGGGTAGAAGAGGCCCAGTACTTC. It encodes CSVEIPVTGVEEAQYF.